These 11 T cell receptor beta chains originate from one sample sequenced in a study of shared clonotypes between healthy human individuals. The protocol was immunoSEQ multiplex PCR, while the TCRdb copy is restricted to in-frame clones and leaves out a portion. The sample shows nearly 1,000,000 clones, 60% to 85% of them seen only once. The sequenced sample consisted of memory CD4+ T cells sorted from blood. Stated subset: CD45RA-negative fraction. Source of these receptors: a man aged 18 to 29 in good health.

The chain links TRBV21-1 to TRBJ2-3. TRBV21-1 is a pseudogene segment. There are 15 residues in the CDR3. The DNA for the CDR3 is TGTGCCAGCAGCAGGGTTCGGTTTGCAGCAGATACGCAGTATTTT. Its translation is CASSRVRFAADTQYF.

The V and J genes are TRBV29-1 and TRBJ2-2; 12 bases match TRBD2. The CDR3 totals 15 residues. Germline CDR1 reads SQVTM; CDR2 reads ANQGSEA. J was trimmed by 6 bases and V by 7 bases; bases with no gene match: 9. The CDR3 here is CSGRTSGEASGELFF. CDR3 DNA: TGCAGCGGGAGGACTAGCGGGGAGGCGTCCGGGGAGCTGTTTTTT.

A single count supports this clone. CDR3 nucleotide sequence: TGTGCCAGCAGCCAAGTACGGGGAAAAGCTAACTATGGCTACACCTTC. Protein sequence: CASSQVRGKANYGYTF. The rearrangement links TRBV14 to TRBJ1-2; D unclear. V was pared by 1 base and J by 0 bases, with 12 bases between. The germline V gene encodes CDR1 SGHDN and CDR2 FVKESK. This CDR3 comprises 16 residues.

Concerning this clone itself: Other DNA sequences of this sample code for an identical CDR3. The chain links TRBV5-4 to TRBJ2-1, with D perhaps matching TRBD1 or TRBD2 (5 bases each). V shed 0 bases and J shed 8 bases, with 15 bases lying between them. The V gene's germline CDR1 is SGHNT and CDR2 YYREEE (reference sequence). CDR3 length: 15 residues. The CDR3 protein is CASSLGGIHTDEQFF. CDR3 bases: TGTGCCAGCAGCTTGGGGGGGATACATACCGATGAGCAGTTCTTC.

This clone was counted at least ten times. This sequence joins TRBV6-1 and TRBJ1-5; no firm D call. Trimming took 6 bases from V and 0 from J, leaving 9 bases between them. Germline assignment: CDR1 MNHNS and CDR2 SASEGT. This CDR3 has 14 residues. As DNA, the CDR3 is TGTGCCAGCAGGGCCTCAAGTAGCAATCAGCCCCAGCATTTT. Amino acids: CASRASSSNQPQHF.

This clone appeared a few times. Within the sample, other DNA sequences also encode this same CDR3. The chain is built from TRBV7-3 and TRBJ1-2; 8 bases are a match to TRBD1. The junction had 2 bases not matched to a gene; V was cut back by 4 bases and J by 4 bases. Looked up from germline, CDR1 is SGHTA and CDR2 is FQGTGA. This CDR3 is 13 amino acids long. Written as DNA, the CDR3 is TGTGCCAGCAGCTCTACAGGGGGCTATGGCTACACCTTC. Its protein is CASSSTGGYGYTF.

This clone has a handful of counts. J is TRBJ1-5 and V is TRBV5-1; D not certain. The CDR3 is 13 residues long. CDR1 and CDR2 (germline): SGHRS, YFSETQ. V was trimmed by 7 bases and J by 0 bases, leaving 8 bases between them. CDR3 DNA sequence: TGCGCCAGCCGACGGAATAGCAATCAGCCCCAGCATTTT. Its protein product is CASRRNSNQPQHF.

This sequence joins TRBV4-3 and TRBJ2-4; 7 positions match TRBD2. Per the germline V gene, CDR1 is LGHNA and CDR2 is YSLEER. V shed 0 bases, J shed 6 bases, and the junction held 8 bases outside the gene matches. The CDR3 extends over 16 amino acids. The CDR3, as DNA: TGCGCCAGCAGCCAAGATTTGACTAGCTGGGTAAACATTCAGTACTTC. Its translation: CASSQDLTSWVNIQYF.

The chain links TRBV7-3 to TRBJ1-2; D remains ambiguous. The V and J ends lost 0 bases and 8 bases respectively, with 10 bases between them. The V gene's germline CDR1 is SGHTA and CDR2 FQGTGA. The CDR3 is 13 residues long. The CDR3: CASSLTGSGGYTF. The CDR3 nucleotides are TGTGCCAGCAGCTTAACAGGGTCAGGAGGCTACACCTTC.

V is TRBV7-8 and J is TRBJ1-1; possible D gene TRBD1, 5 bases. Trimming took off 5 bases at V and 4 bases at J, with 14 bases between the two ends. The CDR3 has 14 residues. Germline V gives CDR1 SGHVS, CDR2 FQNEAQ. The CDR3 DNA sequence: TGTGCCAGCAGCCTCAGGGAGGGCGTCACTGAAGCTTTCTTT. Its translation is CASSLREGVTEAFF.

CDR3: CATRTSGYNEQFF. Here the CDR3 DNA reads TGTGCCACCCGGACTAGCGGGTACAATGAGCAGTTCTTC. The chain couples TRBV6-1 to TRBJ2-1, with 11 nucleotides matching TRBD2. CDR3 length equals 13 residues. J lost 4 bases, V lost 10 bases, and 3 bases had no gene match. Germline CDR1 and CDR2: MNHNS and SASEGT.